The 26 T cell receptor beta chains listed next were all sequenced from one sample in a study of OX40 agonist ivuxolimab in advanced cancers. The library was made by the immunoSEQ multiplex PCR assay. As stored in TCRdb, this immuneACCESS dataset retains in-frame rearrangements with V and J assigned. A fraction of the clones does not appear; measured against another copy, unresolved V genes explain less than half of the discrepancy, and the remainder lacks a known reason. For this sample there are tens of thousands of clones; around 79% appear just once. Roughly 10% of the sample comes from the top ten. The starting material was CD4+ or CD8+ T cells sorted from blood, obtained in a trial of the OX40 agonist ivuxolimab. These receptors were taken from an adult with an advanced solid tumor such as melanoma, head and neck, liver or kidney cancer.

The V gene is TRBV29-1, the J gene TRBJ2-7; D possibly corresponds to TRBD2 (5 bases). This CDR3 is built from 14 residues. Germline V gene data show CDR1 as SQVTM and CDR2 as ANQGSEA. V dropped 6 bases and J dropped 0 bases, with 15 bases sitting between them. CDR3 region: CSVPRTGSSYEQYF. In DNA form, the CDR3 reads TGCAGCGTGCCCCGGACGGGGAGCTCCTACGAGCAGTACTTC.

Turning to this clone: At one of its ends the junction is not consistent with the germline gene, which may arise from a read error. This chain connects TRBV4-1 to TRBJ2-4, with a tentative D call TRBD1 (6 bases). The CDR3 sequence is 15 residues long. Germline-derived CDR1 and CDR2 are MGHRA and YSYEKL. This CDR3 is CASGQGTQAKNIQYF. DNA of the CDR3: TGCGCCAGCGGCCAGGGGACCCAAGCCAAAAACATTCAGTACTTC.

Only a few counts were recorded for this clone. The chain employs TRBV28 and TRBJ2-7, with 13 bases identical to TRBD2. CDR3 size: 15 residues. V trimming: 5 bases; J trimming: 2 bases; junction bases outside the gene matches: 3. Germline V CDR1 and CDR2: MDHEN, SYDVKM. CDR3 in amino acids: CASSPGLAGTYEQYF. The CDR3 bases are TGTGCCAGCAGTCCGGGACTAGCGGGAACCTACGAGCAGTACTTC. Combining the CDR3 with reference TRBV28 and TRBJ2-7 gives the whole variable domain DVKVTQSSRYLVKRTGEKVFLECVQDMDHENMFWYRQDPGLGLRLIYFSYDVKMKEKGDIPEGYSVSREKKERFSLILESASTNQTSMYLCASSPGLAGTYEQYFGPGTRLTVT.

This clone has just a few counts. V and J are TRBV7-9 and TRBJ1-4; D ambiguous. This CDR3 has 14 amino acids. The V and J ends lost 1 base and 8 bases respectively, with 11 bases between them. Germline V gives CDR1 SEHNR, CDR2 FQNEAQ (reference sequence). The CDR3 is CASSLEVGREKLFF. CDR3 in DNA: TGTGCCAGCAGCTTAGAGGTCGGAAGAGAAAAACTGTTTTTT.

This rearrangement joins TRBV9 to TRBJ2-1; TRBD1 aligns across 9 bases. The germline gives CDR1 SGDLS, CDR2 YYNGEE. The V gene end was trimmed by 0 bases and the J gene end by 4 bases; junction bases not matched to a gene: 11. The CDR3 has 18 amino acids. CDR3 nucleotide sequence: TGTGCCAGCAGCGTAGTAGGTTTGGGGACAGGGAGGTACAATGAGCAGTTCTTC. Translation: CASSVVGLGTGRYNEQFF.

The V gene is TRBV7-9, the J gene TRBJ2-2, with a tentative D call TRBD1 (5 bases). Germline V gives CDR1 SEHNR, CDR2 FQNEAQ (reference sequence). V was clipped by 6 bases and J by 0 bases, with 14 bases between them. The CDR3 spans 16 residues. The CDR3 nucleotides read TGTGCCAGCAGTGTCACCTGGACATCGAACACCGGGGAGCTGTTTTTT. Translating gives CASSVTWTSNTGELFF.

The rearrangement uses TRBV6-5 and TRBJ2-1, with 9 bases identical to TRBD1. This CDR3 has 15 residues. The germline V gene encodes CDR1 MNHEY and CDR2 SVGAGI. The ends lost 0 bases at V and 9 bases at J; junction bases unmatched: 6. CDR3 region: CASSYSGTGTVEQFF. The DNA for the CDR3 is TGTGCCAGCAGTTACTCAGGGACAGGGACCGTTGAGCAGTTCTTC.

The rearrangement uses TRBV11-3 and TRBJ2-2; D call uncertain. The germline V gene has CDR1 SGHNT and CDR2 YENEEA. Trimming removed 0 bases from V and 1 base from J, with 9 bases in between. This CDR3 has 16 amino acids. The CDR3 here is CASSLDLGGNTGELFF. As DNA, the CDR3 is TGTGCCAGCAGCTTAGATCTTGGTGGGAACACCGGGGAGCTGTTTTTT.

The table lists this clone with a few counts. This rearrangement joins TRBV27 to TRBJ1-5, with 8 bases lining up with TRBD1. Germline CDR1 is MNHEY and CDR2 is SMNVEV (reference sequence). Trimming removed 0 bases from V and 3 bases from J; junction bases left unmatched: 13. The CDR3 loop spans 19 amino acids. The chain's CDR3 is CASSLSGQGTNIYNQPQHF. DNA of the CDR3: TGTGCCAGCAGTTTATCTGGACAGGGTACGAATATTTACAATCAGCCCCAGCATTTT.

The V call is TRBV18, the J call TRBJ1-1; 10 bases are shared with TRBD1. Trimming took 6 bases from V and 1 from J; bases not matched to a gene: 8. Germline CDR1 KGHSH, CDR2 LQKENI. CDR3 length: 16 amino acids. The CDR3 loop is CASSPGTGDRNTEAFF. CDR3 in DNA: TGTGCCAGCTCTCCCGGGACAGGGGATCGGAACACTGAAGCTTTCTTT. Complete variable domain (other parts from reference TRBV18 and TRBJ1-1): NAGVMQNPRHLVRRRGQEARLRCSPMKGHSHVYWYRQLPEEGLKFMVYLQKENIIDESGMPKERFSAEFPKEGPSILRIQQVVRGDSAAYFCASSPGTGDRNTEAFFGQGTRLTVV.

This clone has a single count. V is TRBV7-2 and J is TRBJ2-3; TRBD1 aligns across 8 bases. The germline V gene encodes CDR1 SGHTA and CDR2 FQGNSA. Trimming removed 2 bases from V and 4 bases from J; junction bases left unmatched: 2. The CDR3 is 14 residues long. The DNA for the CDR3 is TGTGCCAGCAGCTTACAGGGGGCTTCAGATACGCAGTATTTT. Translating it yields CASSLQGASDTQYF.

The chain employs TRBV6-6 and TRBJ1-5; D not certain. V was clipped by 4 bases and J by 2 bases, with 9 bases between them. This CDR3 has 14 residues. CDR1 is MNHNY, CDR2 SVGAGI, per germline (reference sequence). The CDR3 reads CASSSNWGNQPQHF. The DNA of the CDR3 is TGTGCCAGCAGTTCAAATTGGGGCAATCAGCCCCAGCATTTT.

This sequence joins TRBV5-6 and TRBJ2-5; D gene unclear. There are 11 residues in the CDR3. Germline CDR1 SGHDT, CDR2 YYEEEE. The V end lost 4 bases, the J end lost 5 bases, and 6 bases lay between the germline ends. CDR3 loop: CASSLRETQYF. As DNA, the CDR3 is TGTGCCAGCAGCCTCCGGGAGACCCAGTACTTC.

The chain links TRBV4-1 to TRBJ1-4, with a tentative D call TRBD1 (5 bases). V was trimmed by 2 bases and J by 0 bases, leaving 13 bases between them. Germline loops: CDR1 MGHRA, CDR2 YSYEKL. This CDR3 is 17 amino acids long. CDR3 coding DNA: TGCGCCAGCAGCCAACCTTTTCCGACAGCAACTAATGAAAAACTGTTTTTT. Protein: CASSQPFPTATNEKLFF.

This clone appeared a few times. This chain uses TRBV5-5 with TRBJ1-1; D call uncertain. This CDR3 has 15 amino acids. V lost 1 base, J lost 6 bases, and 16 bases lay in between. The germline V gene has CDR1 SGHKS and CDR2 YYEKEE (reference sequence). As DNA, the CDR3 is TGTGCCAGCAGCTTGCGGGCAGGCGCATCTGCTGAAGCTTTCTTT. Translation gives CASSLRAGASAEAFF.

The CDR3 loop is CASSPPGQGLGEQYF. Here the CDR3 DNA reads TGTGCCAGCTCACCACCTGGACAGGGTTTAGGGGAGCAGTACTTC. The chain recombines TRBV18 with TRBJ2-7; TRBD1 aligns across 8 bases. The CDR3 consists of 15 residues. The V gene end was trimmed by 0 bases and the J gene end by 7 bases; junction bases not matched to a gene: 8. From germline, CDR1 is KGHSH and CDR2 LQKENI. The entire variable domain, with the rest obtained from reference TRBV18 and TRBJ2-7, is as follows: NAGVMQNPRHLVRRRGQEARLRCSPMKGHSHVYWYRQLPEEGLKFMVYLQKENIIDESGMPKERFSAEFPKEGPSILRIQQVVRGDSAAYFCASSPPGQGLGEQYFGPGTRLTVT.

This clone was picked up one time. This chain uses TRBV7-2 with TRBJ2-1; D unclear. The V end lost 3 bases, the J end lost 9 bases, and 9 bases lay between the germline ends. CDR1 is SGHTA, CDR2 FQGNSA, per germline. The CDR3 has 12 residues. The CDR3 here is CASSFLGFEQFF. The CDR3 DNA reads TGTGCCAGCAGCTTCCTAGGGTTTGAGCAGTTCTTC.

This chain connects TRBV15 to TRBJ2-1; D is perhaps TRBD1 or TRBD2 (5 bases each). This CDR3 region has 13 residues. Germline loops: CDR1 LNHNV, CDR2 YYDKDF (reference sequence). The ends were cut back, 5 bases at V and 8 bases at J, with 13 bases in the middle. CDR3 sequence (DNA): TGTGCCACCAGCCTGGGACCGTCGGATGAGCAGTTCTTC. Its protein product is CATSLGPSDEQFF.

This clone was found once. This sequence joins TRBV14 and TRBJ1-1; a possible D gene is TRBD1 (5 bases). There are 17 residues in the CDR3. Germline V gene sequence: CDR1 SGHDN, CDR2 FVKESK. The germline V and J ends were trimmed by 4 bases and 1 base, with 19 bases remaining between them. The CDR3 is CASSPYSPWRGNTEAFF. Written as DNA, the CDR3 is TGTGCCAGCAGCCCATATTCTCCCTGGAGGGGGAACACTGAAGCTTTCTTT.

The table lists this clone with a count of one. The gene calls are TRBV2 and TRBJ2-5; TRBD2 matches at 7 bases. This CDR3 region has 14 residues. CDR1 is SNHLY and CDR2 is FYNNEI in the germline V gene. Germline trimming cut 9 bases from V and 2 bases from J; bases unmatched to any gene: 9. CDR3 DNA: TGTGCCAGTTTAGGGGCGGGAGCTCAAGAGACCCAGTACTTC. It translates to CASLGAGAQETQYF.

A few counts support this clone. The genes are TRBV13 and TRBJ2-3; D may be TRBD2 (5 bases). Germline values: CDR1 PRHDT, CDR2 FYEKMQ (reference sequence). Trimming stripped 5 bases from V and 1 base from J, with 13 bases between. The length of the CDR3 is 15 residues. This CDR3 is CASSLRAFGTDTQYF. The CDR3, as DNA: TGTGCCAGCAGCCTGAGGGCATTTGGCACAGATACGCAGTATTTT.

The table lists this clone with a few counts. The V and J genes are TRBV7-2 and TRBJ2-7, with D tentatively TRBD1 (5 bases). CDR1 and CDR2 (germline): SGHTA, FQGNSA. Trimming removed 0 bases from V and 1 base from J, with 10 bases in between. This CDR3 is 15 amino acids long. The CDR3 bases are TGTGCCAGCAGCTTAGCACAGGTGCCTTCCTACGAGCAGTACTTC. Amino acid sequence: CASSLAQVPSYEQYF. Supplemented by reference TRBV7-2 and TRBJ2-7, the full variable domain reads GAGVSQSPSNKVTEKGKDVELRCDPISGHTALYWYRQSLGQGLEFLIYFQGNSAPDKSGLPSDRFSAERTGGSVSTLTIQRTQQEDSAVYLCASSLAQVPSYEQYFGPGTRLTVT.

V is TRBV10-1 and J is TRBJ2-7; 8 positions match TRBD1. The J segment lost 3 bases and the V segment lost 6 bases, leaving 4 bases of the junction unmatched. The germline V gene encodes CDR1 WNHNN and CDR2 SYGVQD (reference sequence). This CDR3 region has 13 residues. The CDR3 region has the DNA TGCGCCAGCAGGGGACAGGAGAACTACGAGCAGTACTTC. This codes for CASRGQENYEQYF.

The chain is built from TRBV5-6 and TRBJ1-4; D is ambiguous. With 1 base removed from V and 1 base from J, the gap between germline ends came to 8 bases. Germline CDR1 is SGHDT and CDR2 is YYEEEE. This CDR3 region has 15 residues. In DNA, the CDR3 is TGTGCCAGCAGCTTGCTCGTCGGAACTAATGAAAAACTGTTTTTT. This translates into CASSLLVGTNEKLFF.

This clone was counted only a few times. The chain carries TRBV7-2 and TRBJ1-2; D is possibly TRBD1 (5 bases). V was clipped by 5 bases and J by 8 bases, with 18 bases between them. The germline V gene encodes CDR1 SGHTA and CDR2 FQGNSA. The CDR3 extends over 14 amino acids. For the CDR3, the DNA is TGTGCCAGCAGCCCCTTCCCCAGGGCCTACGGCTACACCTTC. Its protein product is CASSPFPRAYGYTF.

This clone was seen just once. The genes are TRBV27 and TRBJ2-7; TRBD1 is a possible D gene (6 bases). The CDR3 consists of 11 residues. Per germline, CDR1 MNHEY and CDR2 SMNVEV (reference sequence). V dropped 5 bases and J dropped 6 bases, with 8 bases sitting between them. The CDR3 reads CASSQTGEQYF. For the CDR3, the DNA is TGTGCCAGCAGTCAGACAGGCGAGCAGTACTTC.